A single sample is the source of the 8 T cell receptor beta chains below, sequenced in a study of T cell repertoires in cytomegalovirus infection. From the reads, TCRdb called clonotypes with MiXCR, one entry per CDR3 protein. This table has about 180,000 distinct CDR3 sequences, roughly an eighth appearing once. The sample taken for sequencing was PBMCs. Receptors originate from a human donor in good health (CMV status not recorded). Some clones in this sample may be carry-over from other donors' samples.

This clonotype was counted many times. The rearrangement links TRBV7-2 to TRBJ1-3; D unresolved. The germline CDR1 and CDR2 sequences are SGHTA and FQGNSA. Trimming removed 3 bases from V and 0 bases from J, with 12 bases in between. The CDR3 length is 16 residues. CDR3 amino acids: CASSLRMTHSGNTIYF. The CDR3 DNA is TGTGCCAGCAGCTTGCGGATGACGCACTCTGGAAACACCATATATTTT. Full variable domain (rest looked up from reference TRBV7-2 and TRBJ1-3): GAGVSQSPSNKVTEKGKDVELRCDPISGHTALYWYRQSLGQGLEFLIYFQGNSAPDKSGLPSDRFSAERTGGSVSTLTIQRTQQEDSAVYLCASSLRMTHSGNTIYFGEGSWLTVV.

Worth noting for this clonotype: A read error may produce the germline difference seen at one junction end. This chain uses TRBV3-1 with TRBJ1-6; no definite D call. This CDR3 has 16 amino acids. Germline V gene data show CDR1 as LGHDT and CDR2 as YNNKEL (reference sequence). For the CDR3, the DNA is TGTGCCAGCAGCCAAGATACACGGTCCATGAATTCGCCCCTCCACTTT. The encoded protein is CASSQDTRSMNSPLHF. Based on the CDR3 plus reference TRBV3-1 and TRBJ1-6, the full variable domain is DTAVSQTPKYLVTQMGNDKSIKCEQNLGHDTMYWYKQDSKKFLKIMFSYNNKELIINETVPNRFSPKSPDKAHLNLHINSLELGDSAVYFCASSQDTRSMNSPLHFGNGTRLTVT.

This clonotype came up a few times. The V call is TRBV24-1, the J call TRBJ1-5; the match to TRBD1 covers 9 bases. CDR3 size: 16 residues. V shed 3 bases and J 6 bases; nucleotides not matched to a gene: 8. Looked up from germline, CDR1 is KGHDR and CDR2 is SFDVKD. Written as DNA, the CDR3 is TGTGCCACCAGTGATCCGGGACAGGGATCCTCTCAGCCCCAGCATTTT. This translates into CATSDPGQGSSQPQHF.

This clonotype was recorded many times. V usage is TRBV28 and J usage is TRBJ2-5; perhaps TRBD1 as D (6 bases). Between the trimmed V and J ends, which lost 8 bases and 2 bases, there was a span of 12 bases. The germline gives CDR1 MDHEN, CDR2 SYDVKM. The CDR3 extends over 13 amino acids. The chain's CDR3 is CASDGQQQETQYF. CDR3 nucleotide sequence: TGTGCCAGCGACGGACAGCAACAAGAGACCCAGTACTTC.

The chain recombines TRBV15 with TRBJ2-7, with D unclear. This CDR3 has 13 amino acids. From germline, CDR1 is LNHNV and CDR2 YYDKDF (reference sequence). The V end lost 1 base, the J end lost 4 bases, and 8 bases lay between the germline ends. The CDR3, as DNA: TGTGCCACCAGCAGAGTGGGTATTTACGAGCAGTACTTC. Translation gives CATSRVGIYEQYF.

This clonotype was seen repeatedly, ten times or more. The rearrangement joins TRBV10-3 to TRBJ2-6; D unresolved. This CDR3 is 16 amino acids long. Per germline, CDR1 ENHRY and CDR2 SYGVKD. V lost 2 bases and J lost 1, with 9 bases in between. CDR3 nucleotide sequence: TGTGCCATCAGTGAGGGTGTAACGTCTGGGGCCAACGTCCTGACTTTC. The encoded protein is CAISEGVTSGANVLTF.

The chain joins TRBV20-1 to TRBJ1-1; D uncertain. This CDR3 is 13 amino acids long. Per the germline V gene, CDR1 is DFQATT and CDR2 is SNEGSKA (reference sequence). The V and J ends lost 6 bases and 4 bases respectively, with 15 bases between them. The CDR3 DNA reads TGCAGTGCCCCGGGAGGGTTGGCCACTGAAGCTTTCTTT. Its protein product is CSAPGGLATEAFF.

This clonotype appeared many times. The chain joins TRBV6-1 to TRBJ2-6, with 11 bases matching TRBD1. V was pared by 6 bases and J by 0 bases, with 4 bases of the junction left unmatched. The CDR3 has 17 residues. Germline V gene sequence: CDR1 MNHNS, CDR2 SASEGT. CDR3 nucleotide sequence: TGTGCCAGCAGCCGGGACAGGGGGGCCTCTGGGGCCAACGTCCTGACTTTC. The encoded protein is CASSRDRGASGANVLTF.